A selection of T cell receptor beta chains follows, all from one sample in a study of T cell changes during pregnancy in multiple sclerosis. Method: immunoSEQ multiplex PCR; TCRdb's copy keeps in-frame clones and lacks some. The sample consists of roughly 61,000 clones, approximately 90% of them appearing once. The sample here was peripheral blood, taken in the first trimester of pregnancy. Receptors were obtained from a female donor in good health, enrolled as a control in a pregnancy study. CDR3s include the opening cysteine and the closing phenylalanine or tryptophan. Fields, in order: J gene, clone size, V gene, CDR3 length, CDR3 protein. A row's size may be missing; if present it is once, few, many or a size class.

j_call: TRBJ2-3
clone_size: NA
v_call: TRBV5-1
cdr3_length: 16
cdr3_aa: CASSLVAGDSTDTQYF

j_call: TRBJ2-7
clone_size: NA
v_call: TRBV5-5
cdr3_length: 16
cdr3_aa: CASSFLLRDPGPRQYF

j_call: TRBJ2-1
clone_size: NA
v_call: TRBV9
cdr3_length: 14
cdr3_aa: CASSVGGDYNEQFF

j_call: TRBJ2-7
clone_size: NA
v_call: TRBV5-4
cdr3_length: 15
cdr3_aa: CASSLFAGSGGEQYF

j_call: TRBJ1-2
clone_size: NA
v_call: TRBV25-1
cdr3_length: 14
cdr3_aa: CASSELNRVYGYTF

j_call: TRBJ1-2
clone_size: NA
v_call: TRBV27
cdr3_length: 13
cdr3_aa: CASSADRNYGYTF

j_call: TRBJ1-3
clone_size: NA
v_call: TRBV5-1
cdr3_length: 15
cdr3_aa: CASSQDGTAGNTIYF

j_call: TRBJ2-6
clone_size: once
v_call: TRBV6-1
cdr3_length: 15
cdr3_aa: CASSGQGSGANVLTF

j_call: TRBJ2-1
clone_size: NA
v_call: TRBV18
cdr3_length: 14
cdr3_aa: CASSPGSSFNEQFF

j_call: TRBJ1-2
clone_size: NA
v_call: TRBV5-6
cdr3_length: 13
cdr3_aa: CASSPTVNYGYTF

j_call: TRBJ1-6
clone_size: NA
v_call: TRBV2
cdr3_length: 14
cdr3_aa: CASTSGGSGSPLHF

j_call: TRBJ2-3
clone_size: NA
v_call: TRBV5-1
cdr3_length: 13
cdr3_aa: CASSIELGYTQYF

j_call: TRBJ1-2
clone_size: NA
v_call: TRBV7-8
cdr3_length: 15
cdr3_aa: CASSSDFGVSYGYTF

j_call: TRBJ1-3
clone_size: NA
v_call: TRBV9
cdr3_length: 16
cdr3_aa: CASSVGLGNSGNTIYF

j_call: TRBJ2-7
clone_size: NA
v_call: TRBV4-1
cdr3_length: 14
cdr3_aa: CASSGGPRAYEQYF

j_call: TRBJ1-2
clone_size: NA
v_call: TRBV6-1
cdr3_length: 13
cdr3_aa: CASSHPGGEGYTF

j_call: TRBJ2-7
clone_size: NA
v_call: TRBV9
cdr3_length: 15
cdr3_aa: CASSEGSGHSYEQYF

j_call: TRBJ2-3
clone_size: NA
v_call: TRBV19
cdr3_length: 16
cdr3_aa: CASSTPGQGRTDTQYF

j_call: TRBJ2-5
clone_size: NA
v_call: TRBV6-6
cdr3_length: 13
cdr3_aa: CASKAGVMETQYF

j_call: TRBJ1-4
clone_size: NA
v_call: TRBV11-2
cdr3_length: 13
cdr3_aa: CASSLGTDEKLFF

j_call: TRBJ2-3
clone_size: NA
v_call: TRBV10-3
cdr3_length: 18
cdr3_aa: CAISGLSGQSAPQDTQYF

j_call: TRBJ2-3
clone_size: NA
v_call: TRBV5-4
cdr3_length: 16
cdr3_aa: CASSSGLAGSTDTQYF

j_call: TRBJ1-2
clone_size: once
v_call: TRBV27
cdr3_length: 14
cdr3_aa: CASSLTGGEYGYTF

j_call: TRBJ2-1
clone_size: NA
v_call: TRBV9
cdr3_length: 15
cdr3_aa: CASSPTGQRYNEQFF